A selection of T cell receptor beta chains follows, all from one sample in a study of T-cell reconstitution after alpha-beta-depleted transplantation in children. TCRdb re-called the PCR reads with MiXCR, one entry per CDR3 protein. Here the sample spans about 690,000 distinct CDR3 sequences, roughly 15% being singletons. Sequences were derived from PBMCs from the stem cell graft donor, sampled from the stem cell graft. Receptor source: a human donor who donated a stem cell graft to a child with acute myeloid leukemia. Each CDR3 is given with its conserved first and last residue. D genes are given only for firm matches. Rows give clone size only sometimes, using once, few, many, or a class for an expanded clone.

clone_size d_call j_call v_call cdr3_aa cdr3_nt
. TRBD1 TRBJ1-1 TRBV5-1 CASGQAPNTEAFF TGCGCCAGCGGACAGGCGCCGAACACTGAAGCTTTCTTT
few . TRBJ2-3 TRBV20-1 CSAHRESDTQYF TGCAGTGCTCACCGAGAGTCAGATACGCAGTATTTT
. . TRBJ1-1 TRBV15 CATSRSRLNTEAFF TGTGCCACCAGCAGGTCTAGGCTGAACACTGAAGCTTTCTTT
few . TRBJ1-6 TRBV20-1 CSPPTAGFGPLHF TGCAGTCCCCCGACCGCGGGGTTCGGACCCCTCCACTTT
many . TRBJ2-2 TRBV25-1 CASSAEGHNTGELFF TGTGCCAGCAGTGCTGAAGGGCATAACACCGGGGAGCTGTTTTTT
many . TRBJ2-1 TRBV4-2 CASSPPGVQGDEQFF TGTGCCAGCAGCCCCCCCGGCGTACAGGGCGATGAGCAGTTCTTC
many . TRBJ1-4 TRBV10-3 CAISEGATNEKLFF TGTGCCATCAGTGAAGGTGCAACTAATGAAAAACTGTTTTTT
. . TRBJ2-7 TRBV6-1 CASSDQVYEQYF TGTGCCAGCAGTGATCAAGTCTACGAGCAGTACTTC
many TRBD1 TRBJ1-5 TRBV20-1 CSAWDRAYNQPQHF TGCAGTGCTTGGGACAGGGCTTACAATCAGCCCCAGCATTTT
few TRBD2 TRBJ2-5 TRBV12-3/TRBV12-4 CASSSTGTRERETQYF TGTGCCAGCAGTTCAACCGGGACTAGAGAACGAGAGACCCAGTACTTC
many . TRBJ2-3 TRBV20-1 CSAKQFTDTQYF TGCAGTGCTAAACAGTTCACAGATACGCAGTATTTT
many . TRBJ1-5 TRBV6-1 CASRRTDNQPQHF TGTGCCAGCAGAAGGACAGACAATCAGCCCCAGCATTTT
few . TRBJ1-3 TRBV20-1 CSARDLRATGNTIYF TGCAGTGCTAGAGATCTGAGAGCCACTGGAAACACCATATATTTT
. . TRBJ1-1 TRBV4-3 CASSQEGSTGTEAFF TGCGCCAGCAGCCAAGAGGGGTCGACGGGCACTGAAGCTTTCTTT
. . TRBJ2-1 TRBV6-1 CASSQNRPGFIYNEQFF TGTGCCAGCAGTCAAAATCGTCCGGGGTTCATCTACAATGAGCAGTTCTTC
. TRBD1 TRBJ2-5 TRBV3-1 CASYSTGGEIGETQYF TGTGCCAGCTATAGTACAGGGGGCGAAATTGGAGAGACCCAGTACTTC
many . TRBJ1-6 TRBV9 CASSVGLAPNSPLHF TGTGCCAGCAGCGTTGGACTAGCACCTAATTCACCCCTCCACTTT
few . TRBJ1-5 TRBV14 CASSQGYGRPQHF TGTGCCAGCAGCCAGGGATACGGCAGGCCCCAGCATTTT
many TRBD2 TRBJ2-1 TRBV4-3 CASSLERDYLYNEQFF TGCGCCAGCAGCCTCGAACGGGACTACCTCTACAATGAGCAGTTCTTC
many TRBD1 TRBJ1-2 TRBV30 CAWDQGASYTF TGTGCCTGGGACCAGGGGGCCAGCTACACCTTC
few . TRBJ2-5 TRBV6-2/TRBV6-3 CASSSPGGEETQYF TGTGCCAGCAGTTCCCCTGGTGGGGAAGAGACCCAGTACTTC
. . TRBJ2-3 TRBV7-2 CASSLGLAHTDTQYF TGTGCCAGCAGCTTAGGCCTAGCCCACACAGATACGCAGTATTTT
many . TRBJ2-2 TRBV5-6 CASSQSGTGELFF TGTGCCAGCAGCCAGAGCGGGACCGGGGAGCTGTTTTTT
many TRBD2 TRBJ2-3 TRBV7-2 CASSFGGGGTHTQYF TGTGCCAGCAGCTTCGGCGGGGGGGGCACACATACGCAGTATTTT